These 25 T cell receptor beta chains came from one sample sequenced in a study of cytomegalovirus exposure and HLA in healthy donors. Use of 60 Vbeta and 13 Jbeta primers characterized the PCR. Clones were sequenced by immunoSEQ multiplex PCR, and TCRdb holds only the in-frame ones, with some missing. The sample yields 200,000 or so clones, about 90% seen once. Specimen: PBMCs. These receptors were obtained from a girl under three years old in good health and CMV-seronegative.

The chain carries TRBV2 and TRBJ2-1, with TRBD2 matching 8 bases. The CDR3 contains 15 residues. V trimming: 5 bases; J trimming: 1 base; junction bases outside the gene matches: 4. Germline V gene sequence: CDR1 SNHLY, CDR2 FYNNEI. For the CDR3, the DNA is TGTGCCAGCAGTCTGACTAGCGTTTCCTACAATGAGCAGTTCTTC. This sequence encodes CASSLTSVSYNEQFF.

CDR3 loop: CASSPGPAGLTYEQYF. Here the CDR3 DNA reads TGCGCCAGCAGCCCCGGGCCAGCGGGGTTAACCTACGAGCAGTACTTC. The chain is built from TRBV5-1 and TRBJ2-7; 7 bases map to TRBD2. Germline V gene data show CDR1 as SGHRS and CDR2 as YFSETQ. This CDR3 comprises 16 residues. V gave up 4 bases and J gave up 2 bases; unmatched junction bases: 12.

The chain links TRBV13 to TRBJ2-7; tentative D call: TRBD1 (6 bases). The CDR3 loop spans 15 amino acids. Deletions cut 3 bases from V and 0 bases from J, with 12 bases between. Germline V CDR1 and CDR2: PRHDT, FYEKMQ (reference sequence). The CDR3 sequence: CASSFGPGDSYEQYF. In DNA form, the CDR3 reads TGTGCCAGCAGCTTCGGACCAGGGGACTCCTACGAGCAGTACTTC.

The V and J genes are TRBV29-1 and TRBJ2-5, with a tentative D call TRBD2 (6 bases). Germline V gene sequence: CDR1 SQVTM, CDR2 ANQGSEA. This CDR3 is 16 amino acids long. V lost 6 bases and J lost 9, with 29 bases in between. The DNA for the CDR3 is TGCAGCGTGGTGATGGGACTTTCACCGTCGGGACGGGCCCAGTACTTC. Translation gives CSVVMGLSPSGRAQYF.

The genes are TRBV5-6 and TRBJ1-2; D might be TRBD1 (5 bases). The germline CDR1 and CDR2 sequences are SGHDT and YYEEEE. Trimming took off 4 bases at V and 2 bases at J, with 18 bases between the two ends. The CDR3 spans 16 residues. The CDR3 bases are TGTGCCAGCAGCCCCTTTGGAGGGGCAGGGAACTATGGCTACACCTTC. It translates to CASSPFGGAGNYGYTF. Variable domain in full (rest from reference TRBV5-6 and TRBJ1-2): DAGVTQSPTHLIKTRGQQVTLRCSPKSGHDTVSWYQQALGQGPQFIFQYYEEEERQRGNFPDRFSGHQFPNYSSELNVNALLLGDSALYLCASSPFGGAGNYGYTFGSGTRLTVV.

The rearrangement joins TRBV6-1 to TRBJ2-2; maybe TRBD1 (6 bases). Germline CDR1 and CDR2: MNHNS and SASEGT. Trimming stripped 6 bases from V and 9 bases from J, with 17 bases between. The CDR3 has 14 residues. This chain's CDR3 is CASRPLQGSRELFF. In DNA, the CDR3 is TGTGCCAGCAGGCCATTACAGGGTTCCAGGGAGCTGTTTTTT.

The chain has TRBV6-1 and TRBJ2-7; D is unclear. The CDR3 sequence is 12 residues long. V lost 7 bases and J lost 3, with 10 bases in between. Germline lookup yields CDR1 MNHNS and CDR2 SASEGT. The CDR3 sequence: CASNVQNYEQYF. Written as DNA, the CDR3 is TGTGCCAGCAACGTACAGAACTACGAGCAGTACTTC.

V usage is TRBV18 and J usage is TRBJ1-3; TRBD1 is a possible D gene (6 bases). Trimming took 5 bases from V and 0 from J, leaving 11 bases between them. The CDR3 covers 15 residues. CDR1 is KGHSH, CDR2 LQKENI, per germline. The CDR3 region is CASSSDRLSGNTIYF. The CDR3 DNA follows: TGTGCCAGCTCATCAGACAGGCTCTCTGGAAACACCATATATTTT.

The J gene is TRBJ2-3, the V gene TRBV4-1; maybe TRBD2 (5 bases). Germline V CDR1 and CDR2: MGHRA, YSYEKL. The CDR3 spans 18 residues. The V end was cut by 0 bases, the J end by 6 bases, with 22 bases between. The CDR3 reads CASSQEQSVGFLADTQYF. DNA of the CDR3: TGCGCCAGCAGCCAAGAACAATCTGTGGGTTTCCTAGCTGATACGCAGTATTTT.

This sequence joins TRBV2 and TRBJ2-2; D gene unclear. CDR1 SNHLY and CDR2 FYNNEI come from the germline V gene. The V gene lost 6 bases and the J gene lost 6 bases, with 11 bases spanning the gap. This CDR3 has 13 residues. The CDR3 DNA reads TGTGCCAGCAGATTCGATGAGGCCGGGGAGCTGTTTTTT. As protein: CASRFDEAGELFF.

The chain employs TRBV13 and TRBJ2-3; 13 nucleotides match TRBD2. Germline CDR1 reads PRHDT; CDR2 reads FYEKMQ (reference sequence). With 4 bases clipped from V and 5 bases from J, the junction kept 3 bases outside the gene matches. The length of the CDR3 is 15 residues. Written as DNA, the CDR3 is TGTGCCAGCAGCTCCCGACTAGCGGGAGGAGATACGCAGTATTTT. Residues: CASSSRLAGGDTQYF.

The chain links TRBV30 to TRBJ1-1; possibly TRBD1 for D (6 bases). Deletions cut 2 bases from V and 5 bases from J, with 9 bases between. The CDR3 covers 12 residues. Germline CDR1 is GTSNPN and CDR2 is SVGIG (reference sequence). The DNA of the CDR3 is TGTGCCTGGAGTTTGAGGGGGACTGAAGCTTTCTTT. Amino acids: CAWSLRGTEAFF.

The rearrangement uses TRBV7-9 and TRBJ2-7; 11 nucleotides agree with TRBD1. The CDR3 is made up of 16 amino acids. Germline V gene lookup returns CDR1 SEHNR and CDR2 FQNEAQ (reference sequence). V was clipped by 5 bases and J by 6 bases; unmatched bases: 12. The CDR3 sequence: CASSESPGQGVGEQYF. The CDR3 DNA is TGTGCCAGCAGCGAGTCGCCGGGACAGGGGGTTGGCGAGCAGTACTTC. Drawing the rest from reference TRBV7-9 and TRBJ2-7, the complete variable domain is DTGVSQNPRHKITKRGQNVTFRCDPISEHNRLYWYRQTLGQGPEFLTYFQNEAQLEKSRLLSDRFSAERPKGSFSTLEIQRTEQGDSAMYLCASSESPGQGVGEQYFGPGTRLTVT.

The chain is built from TRBV4-1 and TRBJ1-2; maybe TRBD1 (6 bases). The CDR3 totals 16 residues. The V gene's germline CDR1 is MGHRA and CDR2 YSYEKL. The ends were cut back, 1 base at V and 7 bases at J, with 19 bases in the middle. The CDR3 is CASSQVGEGGAGGYTF. The CDR3 DNA sequence: TGCGCCAGCAGCCAAGTGGGAGAGGGGGGGGCCGGTGGCTACACCTTC.

The J gene is TRBJ1-5, the V gene TRBV29-1; tentatively, D is TRBD1 (5 bases). Trimming removed 4 bases from V and 6 bases from J, with 13 bases in between. Germline values: CDR1 SQVTM, CDR2 ANQGSEA. This CDR3 has 13 residues. This CDR3 is CSVAWTLGQPQHF. The CDR3 nucleotides are TGCAGCGTTGCCTGGACATTAGGTCAGCCCCAGCATTTT.

The rearrangement uses TRBV5-1 and TRBJ1-3; D possibly corresponds to TRBD1 (5 bases). The V end lost 5 bases, the J end lost 0 bases, and 18 bases lay between the germline ends. This CDR3 region has 17 residues. The germline V gene encodes CDR1 SGHRS and CDR2 YFSETQ. As DNA, the CDR3 is TGCGCCAGCAGTAAGGTGGGGCAGGCCGGCTCTGGAAACACCATATATTTT. Its translation is CASSKVGQAGSGNTIYF.

In DNA, the CDR3 is TGCGCCAGCAGCCAATGGACGACAGAACTAGCCAAAAACATTCAGTACTTC. Its translation is CASSQWTTELAKNIQYF. The rearrangement uses TRBV4-1 and TRBJ2-4; maybe TRBD1 (5 bases). V dropped 2 bases and J dropped 0 bases, with 14 bases sitting between them. CDR3 length: 17 residues. Germline CDR1 and CDR2: MGHRA and YSYEKL.

The chain couples TRBV5-1 to TRBJ1-1, with D unresolved. V was trimmed by 0 bases and J by 1 base, leaving 4 bases between them. The germline CDR1 and CDR2 sequences are SGHRS and YFSETQ. The CDR3 contains 13 residues. CDR3 region: CASSLAWNTEAFF. The CDR3 bases are TGCGCCAGCAGCTTGGCATGGAACACTGAAGCTTTCTTT.

The rearrangement links TRBV29-1 to TRBJ2-5; 8 bases are shared with TRBD1. Per germline, CDR1 SQVTM and CDR2 ANQGSEA. CDR3 length: 14 amino acids. Trimming took 7 bases from V and 0 from J; bases not matched to a gene: 7. The CDR3 loop reads CSGQTGAYQETQYF. The CDR3 DNA is TGCAGCGGCCAGACAGGGGCGTACCAAGAGACCCAGTACTTC.

This chain uses TRBV6-1 with TRBJ1-4, with D hard to call. V lost 3 bases, J lost 0 bases, and 8 bases lay in between. Germline loops: CDR1 MNHNS, CDR2 SASEGT. The CDR3 is made up of 15 amino acids. The CDR3 protein is CASSETQATNEKLFF. DNA of the CDR3: TGTGCCAGCAGTGAGACTCAAGCAACTAATGAAAAACTGTTTTTT.

This chain uses TRBV19 with TRBJ1-5, with 9 bases fitting TRBD1. The length of the CDR3 is 15 residues. V shed 6 bases and J 0 bases; nucleotides not matched to a gene: 3. CDR1 and CDR2 from the germline V gene are LNHDA and SQIVND (reference sequence). CDR3 residues: CASSTGGFSNQPQHF. The CDR3 DNA is TGTGCCAGTAGCACAGGGGGCTTTAGCAATCAGCCCCAGCATTTT.

The rearrangement uses TRBV30 and TRBJ2-5; possible D gene TRBD2, 6 bases. V was clipped by 1 base and J by 0 bases, with 12 bases between them. CDR3 size: 15 residues. Germline V gene sequence: CDR1 GTSNPN, CDR2 SVGIG (reference sequence). In DNA form, the CDR3 reads TGTGCCTGGAGTGGCGACGGGACTTACCAAGAGACCCAGTACTTC. Its protein is CAWSGDGTYQETQYF.

J is TRBJ2-3 and V is TRBV7-3, with 14 bases that match TRBD2. There are 16 residues in the CDR3. Germline V lookup: CDR1 SGHTA, CDR2 FQGTGA. The V and J ends lost 1 base and 5 bases, in that order; junction bases with no gene match: 2. CDR3 DNA sequence: TGTGCCAGCAGCTTAAGACTAGCGGGAGGGATAGATACGCAGTATTTT. Translation gives CASSLRLAGGIDTQYF.

V and J are TRBV9 and TRBJ2-1, with 10 positions matching TRBD2. This CDR3 has 16 residues. Germline V gives CDR1 SGDLS, CDR2 YYNGEE. V was pared by 2 bases and J by 4 bases, with 6 bases of the junction left unmatched. The CDR3 DNA follows: TGTGCCAGCAGCGTGGCCGGGACTAGCGTATACAATGAGCAGTTCTTC. Encoded protein: CASSVAGTSVYNEQFF.

The J gene is TRBJ1-1, the V gene TRBV6-5; D possibly corresponds to TRBD1 (6 bases). V dropped 0 bases and J dropped 4 bases, with 9 bases sitting between them. Germline CDR1 is MNHEY and CDR2 is SVGAGI. The CDR3 runs 14 residues. The CDR3 spells CASSYSGRGTEAFF. CDR3 nucleotides: TGTGCCAGCAGTTACTCGGGCAGGGGCACTGAAGCTTTCTTT.